A selection of T cell receptor beta chains follows, all from one sample in a study of T cells after yellow fever vaccination. TCRdb called the 5' RACE reads again in MiXCR, with one record for every CDR3 protein. The top ten hold over 11% of the sample, which has nearly 550,000 distinct CDR3 sequences, roughly 19% seen once. The specimen comprised PBMCs, sampled 15 days after the yellow fever booster vaccination. The receptor set was obtained from a man aged 30 to 39 who received the YFV17D yellow fever vaccine. Both conserved end residues are part of each CDR3. Each record gives: D gene, J gene, V gene, CDR3 protein. A D gene is named only where the DNA matches it firmly.

D: TRBD1; J: TRBJ2-5; V: TRBV5-1; CDR3: CASALDRAETQYF
D: .; J: TRBJ2-7; V: TRBV20-1; CDR3: CSATSYSYEQYF
D: TRBD2; J: TRBJ2-1; V: TRBV29-1; CDR3: CSVVKGLAGDRDEQFF
D: TRBD1; J: TRBJ2-1; V: TRBV24-1; CDR3: CATQGAGYNEQFF
D: .; J: TRBJ2-5; V: TRBV7-2; CDR3: CASRFVGLRETQYF
D: .; J: TRBJ2-1; V: TRBV14; CDR3: CASSRSTLGGTNEQFF
D: .; J: TRBJ2-5; V: TRBV12-3/TRBV12-4; CDR3: CASRPGTLQETQYF
D: .; J: TRBJ2-3; V: TRBV20-1; CDR3: CSAYGQADTQYF
D: .; J: TRBJ2-5; V: TRBV28; CDR3: CASSSGQGLYIF
D: TRBD1; J: TRBJ2-7; V: TRBV10-3; CDR3: CAISESVKGQGTF
D: TRBD2; J: TRBJ2-3; V: TRBV10-2; CDR3: CASNDRGTSGPFSLPQYF
D: TRBD2; J: TRBJ2-1; V: TRBV5-6; CDR3: CASSTGTSDYNEQFF
D: TRBD2; J: TRBJ2-1; V: TRBV3-1; CDR3: CASSQDLTGGYEQFF
D: TRBD2; J: TRBJ2-1; V: TRBV24-1; CDR3: CATSDRTSGRAGEQFF
D: TRBD1; J: TRBJ2-7; V: TRBV3-1; CDR3: CASSQGRTGYYEQYF
D: .; J: TRBJ2-7; V: TRBV4-3; CDR3: CASSQLAQDYEQYF
D: TRBD2; J: TRBJ2-3; V: TRBV4-2; CDR3: CASSPRGSWELAVTDTQYF
D: TRBD1; J: TRBJ1-1; V: TRBV14; CDR3: CASSPLRDRPPEAFF
D: TRBD2; J: TRBJ2-1; V: TRBV20-1; CDR3: CSARVGTSGTEQFF
D: .; J: TRBJ1-1; V: TRBV5-4; CDR3: CASSEATSAEAFF
D: .; J: TRBJ2-2; V: TRBV6-5; CDR3: CASFLLSGAGELFF
D: .; J: TRBJ2-1; V: TRBV30; CDR3: CAWRLELHNEQFF
D: .; J: TRBJ2-1; V: TRBV5-1; CDR3: CASSWRDFPLGSYNEQFF
D: TRBD2; J: TRBJ2-7; V: TRBV9; CDR3: CASSPSRLDGRSYEQYF
D: TRBD2; J: TRBJ2-7; V: TRBV6-5; CDR3: CASSYSITSGIDEQYF
D: .; J: TRBJ2-7; V: TRBV15; CDR3: CATSRAPQYEQYF
D: TRBD2; J: TRBJ2-7; V: TRBV5-1; CDR3: CASSLVLAGNHEQYF
D: .; J: TRBJ2-1; V: TRBV21-1; CDR3: CASSKDGDPYNEQFF